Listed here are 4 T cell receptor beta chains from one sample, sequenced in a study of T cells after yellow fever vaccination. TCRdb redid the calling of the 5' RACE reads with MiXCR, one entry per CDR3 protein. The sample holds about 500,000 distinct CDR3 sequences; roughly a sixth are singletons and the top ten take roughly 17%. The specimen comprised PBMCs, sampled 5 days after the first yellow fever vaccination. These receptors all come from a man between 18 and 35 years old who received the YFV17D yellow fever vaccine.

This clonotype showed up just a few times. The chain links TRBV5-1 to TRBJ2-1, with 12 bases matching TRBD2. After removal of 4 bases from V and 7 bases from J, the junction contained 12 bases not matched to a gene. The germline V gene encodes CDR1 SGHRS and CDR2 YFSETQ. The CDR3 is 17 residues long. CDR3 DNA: TGCGCCAGCAGCATACCCCTCCTAGCGGGGGGGGAGAATGAGCAGTTCTTC. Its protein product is CASSIPLLAGGENEQFF.

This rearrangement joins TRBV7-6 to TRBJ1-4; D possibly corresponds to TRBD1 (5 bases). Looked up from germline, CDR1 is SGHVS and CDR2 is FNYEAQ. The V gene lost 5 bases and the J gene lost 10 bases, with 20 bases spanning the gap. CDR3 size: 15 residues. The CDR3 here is CASSPSSGTEGKLFF. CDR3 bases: TGTGCCAGCAGCCCATCCAGCGGGACGGAGGGAAAACTGTTTTTT.

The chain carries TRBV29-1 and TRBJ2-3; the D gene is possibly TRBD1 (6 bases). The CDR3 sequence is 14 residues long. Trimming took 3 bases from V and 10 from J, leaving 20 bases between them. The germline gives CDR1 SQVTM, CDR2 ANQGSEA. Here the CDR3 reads CSVDPSRGHTAQYF. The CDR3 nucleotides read TGCAGCGTTGATCCTTCCAGGGGTCATACTGCGCAGTATTTT.

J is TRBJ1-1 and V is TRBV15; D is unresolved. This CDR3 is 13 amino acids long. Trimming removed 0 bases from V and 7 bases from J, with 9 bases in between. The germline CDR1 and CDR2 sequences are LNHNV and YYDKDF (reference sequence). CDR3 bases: TGTGCCACCAGCAGAGATCTTAGCAGTGAAGCTTTCTTT. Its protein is CATSRDLSSEAFF.